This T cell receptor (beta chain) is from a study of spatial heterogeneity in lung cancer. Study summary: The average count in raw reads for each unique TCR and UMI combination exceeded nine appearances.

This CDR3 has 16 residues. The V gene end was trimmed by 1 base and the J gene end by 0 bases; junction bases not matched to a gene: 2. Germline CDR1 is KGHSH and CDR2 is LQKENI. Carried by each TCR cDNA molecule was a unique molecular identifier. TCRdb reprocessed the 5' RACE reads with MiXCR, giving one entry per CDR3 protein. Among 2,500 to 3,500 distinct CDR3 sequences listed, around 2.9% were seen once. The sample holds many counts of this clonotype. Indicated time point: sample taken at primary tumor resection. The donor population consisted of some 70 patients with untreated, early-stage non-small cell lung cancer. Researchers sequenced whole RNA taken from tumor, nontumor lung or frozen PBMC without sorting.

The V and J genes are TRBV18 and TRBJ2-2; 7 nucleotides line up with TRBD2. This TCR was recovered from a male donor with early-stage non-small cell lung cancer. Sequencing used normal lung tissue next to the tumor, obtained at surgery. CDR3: CASSPRLAANTGELFF. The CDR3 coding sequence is TGTGCCAGCTCACCACGACTAGCAGCGAACACCGGGGAGCTGTTTTTT.